The source of this TCR beta chain is a study of CD8+ T cells in alopecia areata. Unmatched junction bases numbered 9, after V lost 5 bases and J lost 6 bases. Germline CDR1 reads SGHVS; CDR2 reads FQNEAQ. The CDR3 is 15 amino acids. Isolated RNA was reverse transcribed into cDNA used as the sequencing template. Data came from immunoSEQ multiplex PCR; TCRdb stores just in-frame clones and leaves some out. The sample has about 130,000 clones, about 50% seen once; the top ten hold approximately 18%. Source: CD8+ T cells sorted from blood, taken at week 0. This clonotype originated in a human donor with alopecia areata. This chain joins TRBV7-8 and TRBJ2-1, with 8 bases identical to TRBD2. The CDR3 nucleotides read TGTGCCAGCAGCCCCCGTGGACTAGCATCCAATGAGCAGTTCTTC. Amino acid sequence: CASSPRGLASNEQFF.